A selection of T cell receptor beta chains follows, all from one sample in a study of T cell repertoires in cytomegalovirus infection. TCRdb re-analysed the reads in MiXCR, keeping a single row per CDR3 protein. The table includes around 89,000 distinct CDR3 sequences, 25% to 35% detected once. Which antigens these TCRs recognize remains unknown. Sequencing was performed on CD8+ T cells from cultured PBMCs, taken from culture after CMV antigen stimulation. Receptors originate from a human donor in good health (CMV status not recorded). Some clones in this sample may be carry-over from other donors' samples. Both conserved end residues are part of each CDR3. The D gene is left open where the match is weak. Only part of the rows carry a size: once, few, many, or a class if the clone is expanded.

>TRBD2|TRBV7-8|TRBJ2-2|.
CASSLRASGGARGGELFF
TGTGCCAGCAGCTTAAGGGCTAGCGGGGGCGCCCGGGGCGGGGAGCTGTTTTTT
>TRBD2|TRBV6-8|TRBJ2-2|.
CASSLPAGDGELFF
TGTGCCAGCAGTTTGCCGGCGGGGGACGGGGAGCTGTTTTTT
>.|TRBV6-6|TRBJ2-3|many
CASSYSSSWGEDTQYF
TGTGCCAGCAGTTACTCGAGTTCGTGGGGCGAGGATACGCAGTATTTT
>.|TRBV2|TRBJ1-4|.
CASSDLGWEKLFF
TGTGCCAGCAGTGACTTGGGATGGGAAAAACTGTTTTTT
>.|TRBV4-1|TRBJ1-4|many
CASSQGGRPGNEKLFF
TGCGCCAGCAGCCAAGGGGGACGGCCCGGTAATGAAAAACTGTTTTTT
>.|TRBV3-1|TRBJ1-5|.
CASSEGGGNQPQHF
TGTGCCAGCAGCGAAGGAGGGGGCAATCAGCCCCAGCATTTT
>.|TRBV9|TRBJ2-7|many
CASSVDPSYEQYF
TGTGCCAGCAGCGTAGATCCGTCCTACGAGCAGTACTTC
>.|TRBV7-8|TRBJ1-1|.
CASSETPGHNTEAFF
TGTGCCAGCAGCGAGACCCCGGGACACAACACTGAAGCTTTCTTT
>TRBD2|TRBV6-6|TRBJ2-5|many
CASSPQVAGGLETQYF
TGTGCCAGCAGTCCCCAGGTCGCGGGGGGGCTGGAGACCCAGTACTTC
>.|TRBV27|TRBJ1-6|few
CASSADSYANSPLHF
TGTGCCAGCAGTGCCGACAGCTACGCAAATTCACCCCTCCACTTT
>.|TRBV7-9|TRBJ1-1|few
CASSPIGGYAEAFF
TGTGCCAGCAGCCCCATTGGGGGTTACGCTGAAGCTTTCTTT
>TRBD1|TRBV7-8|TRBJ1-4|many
CATLTPGQGVATNEKLFF
TGTGCCACCCTTACGCCGGGACAGGGTGTAGCAACTAATGAAAAACTGTTTTTT
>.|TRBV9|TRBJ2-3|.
CASSVGTVDTDTQYF
TGTGCCAGCAGCGTAGGAACAGTTGACACAGATACGCAGTATTTT
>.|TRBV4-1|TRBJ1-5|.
CASSQIDNQPQHF
TGCGCCAGCAGCCAAATAGACAATCAGCCCCAGCATTTT
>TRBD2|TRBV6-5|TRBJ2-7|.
CASMSSGGRNEQYF
TGTGCCAGCATGTCTTCGGGGGGGCGGAACGAGCAGTACTTC
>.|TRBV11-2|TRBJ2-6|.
CAAPVANVLTF
TGTGCTGCTCCTGTGGCCAACGTCCTGACTTTC
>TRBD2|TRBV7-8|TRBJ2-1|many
CASNFGGGTRFNEQFF
TGTGCCAGCAACTTTGGGGGGGGGACCCGATTCAATGAGCAGTTCTTC
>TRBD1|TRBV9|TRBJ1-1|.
CASSATGDPTEAFF
TGCGCCAGCAGCGCGACAGGGGACCCCACTGAAGCTTTCTTT
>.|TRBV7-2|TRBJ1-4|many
CASSLADFNEKLFF
TGTGCCAGCAGCTTGGCAGATTTCAATGAAAAACTGTTTTTT
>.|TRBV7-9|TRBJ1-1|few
CASSLAGQLEAFF
TGTGCCAGCAGCTTAGCAGGTCAGCTTGAAGCTTTCTTT
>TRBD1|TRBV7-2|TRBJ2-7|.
CASSLGTGLEQYF
TGTGCCAGCAGCCTCGGGACAGGCCTCGAGCAGTACTTC
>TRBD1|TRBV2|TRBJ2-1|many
CASKFGTGLGNEQFF
TGTGCCAGCAAATTTGGGACAGGGTTAGGAAATGAGCAGTTCTTC
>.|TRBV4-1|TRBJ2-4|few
CASSQEPSDPRTKNIQYF
TGCGCCAGCAGCCAAGAGCCATCGGATCCCCGGACCAAAAACATTCAGTACTTC
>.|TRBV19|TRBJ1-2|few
CASSSWGANYGYTF
TGTGCCAGTAGTTCGTGGGGGGCAAACTATGGCTACACCTTC
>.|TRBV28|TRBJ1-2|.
CASRSRSNYGYTF
TGTGCCAGCAGGTCTCGGTCTAACTATGGCTACACCTTC
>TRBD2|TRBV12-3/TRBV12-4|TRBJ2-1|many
CASSYRGGADEQFF
TGTGCCAGCAGTTATCGGGGGGGGGCGGATGAGCAGTTCTTC
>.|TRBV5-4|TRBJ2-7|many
CASSIDAYEQYF
TGTGCCAGCAGCATTGATGCCTACGAGCAGTACTTC
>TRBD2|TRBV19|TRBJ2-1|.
CASGLAGVNEQFF
TGTGCCAGCGGACTAGCGGGGGTAAATGAGCAGTTCTTC
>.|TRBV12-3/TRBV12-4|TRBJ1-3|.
CASSDPGSSGNTIYF
TGTGCCAGCAGTGATCCAGGGTCCTCTGGAAACACCATATATTTT
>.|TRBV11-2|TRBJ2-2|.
CASSNAMGGELFF
TGTGCCAGCAGCAACGCTATGGGCGGGGAGCTGTTTTTT
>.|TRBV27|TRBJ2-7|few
CASSAIDRTYEQYF
TGTGCCAGCAGCGCCATCGACAGAACCTACGAGCAGTACTTC
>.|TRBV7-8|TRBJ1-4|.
CASSPGRVATNEKLFF
TGTGCCAGCAGCCCCGGGAGGGTGGCAACTAATGAAAAACTGTTTTTT
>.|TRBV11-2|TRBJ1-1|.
CASSLDLGGVNTEAFF
TGTGCCAGCAGCTTAGATCTTGGAGGGGTGAACACTGAAGCTTTCTTT
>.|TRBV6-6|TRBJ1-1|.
CASSDLMNTEAFF
TGTGCCAGCAGTGACTTGATGAACACTGAAGCTTTCTTT
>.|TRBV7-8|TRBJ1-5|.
CASSSGGGLGNQPQHF
TGTGCCAGCAGCTCGGGGGGCGGGTTGGGCAATCAGCCCCAGCATTTT
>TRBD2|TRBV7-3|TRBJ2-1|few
CASSSSGGVLDEQFF
TGTGCCAGCAGCTCCTCCGGGGGGGTCCTAGATGAGCAGTTCTTC
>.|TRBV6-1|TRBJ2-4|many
CASSVNDRIENIQYF
TGTGCCAGCAGTGTTAATGACAGAATTGAAAACATTCAGTACTTC
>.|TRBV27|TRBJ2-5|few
CASSTPPGTQYF
TGTGCCAGCTCAACCCCCCCCGGGACCCAGTACTTC
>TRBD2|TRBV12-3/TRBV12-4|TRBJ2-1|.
CASSPYTPGLFLNEQFF
TGTGCCAGCAGTCCCTATACCCCGGGACTATTTTTGAATGAGCAGTTCTTC
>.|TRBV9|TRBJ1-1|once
CASARGSMNTEAFF
TGTGCCAGCGCTAGGGGCAGTATGAACACTGAAGCTTTCTTT
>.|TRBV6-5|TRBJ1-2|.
CASSYGSLYGYTF
TGTGCCAGCAGTTACGGCAGCCTATATGGCTACACCTTC
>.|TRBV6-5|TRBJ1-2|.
CASSYSGAYGYTF
TGTGCCAGCAGTTACTCGGGGGCCTATGGCTACACCTTC
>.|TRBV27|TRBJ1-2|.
CASSFSRVGGYTF
TGTGCCAGCAGTTTTTCGAGAGTTGGGGGCTACACCTTC
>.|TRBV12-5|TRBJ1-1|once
CASGLDSWGDEAFF
TGTGCTAGTGGTTTGGACTCTTGGGGGGATGAAGCTTTCTTT
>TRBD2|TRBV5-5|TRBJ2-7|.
CASSLEDLAGREQYF
TGTGCCAGCAGCTTGGAGGATCTAGCGGGGCGTGAGCAGTACTTC
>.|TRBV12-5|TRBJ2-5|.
CASVSTIPRDTQYF
TGTGCTAGTGTCTCGACTATACCAAGAGATACCCAGTACTTC
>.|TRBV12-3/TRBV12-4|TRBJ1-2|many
CASRRAVGGYTF
TGTGCCAGCCGCAGGGCCGTCGGTGGCTACACCTTC
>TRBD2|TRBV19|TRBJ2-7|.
CASSNGLGYEQYF
TGTGCCAGTAGCAATGGACTAGGGTACGAGCAGTACTTC
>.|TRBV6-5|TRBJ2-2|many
CASSSRNTGELFF
TGTGCCAGCAGCTCACGGAACACCGGGGAGCTGTTTTTT
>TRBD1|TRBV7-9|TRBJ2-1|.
CASSYPDRGPYNEQFF
TGTGCCAGCAGTTATCCTGACAGGGGGCCCTACAATGAGCAGTTCTTC